This T cell receptor (beta chain) was sequenced during a study of early T cells in non-severe SARS-CoV-2 infection. MiXCR, run by TCRdb on the 5' RACE reads, gives a single entry per CDR3 protein. The table lists fewer than 100,000 distinct CDR3 sequences, 8.5% to 10% of them singletons. This clonotype showed up just a few times. Per the germline V gene, CDR1 is LGHNA and CDR2 is YNFKEQ. V dropped 0 bases and J dropped 8 bases, with 11 bases sitting between them. The length of the CDR3 is 13 residues. Sequencing was performed on whole blood. V usage is TRBV4-2 and J usage is TRBJ2-7, with unresolved D. The source of this sequence is an adult who was a healthcare worker with PCR-confirmed SARS-CoV-2 infection or an uninfected control (not recorded which). CDR3 in amino acids: CASSQDQPSQQYF. In nucleotides, the CDR3 is TGTGCCAGCAGCCAAGATCAGCCTAGTCAGCAGTACTTC.